Shown below are 10 T cell receptor beta chains from a single sample sequenced in a study of blood T cell repertoires in COVID-19. The table came from immunoSEQ multiplex PCR; TCRdb's copy has only in-frame clones and leaves some out. The data contain about 100,000 clones, approximately 88% of them seen just once; the ten biggest clones take up over 8.5%. Sequencing was carried out using peripheral blood. Source of these receptors: a man at least 80 years old with acute or convalescent COVID-19.

The rearrangement joins TRBV11-2 to TRBJ1-6; TRBD1 matches 7 bases. The germline CDR1 and CDR2 sequences are SGHAT and FQNNGV. The length of the CDR3 is 15 residues. Trimming took 4 bases from V and 8 from J; bases not matched to a gene: 8. The CDR3 region has the DNA TGTGCCAGCAGCTCCAGACAGGGCTCCTATTCACCCCTCCACTTT. It encodes CASSSRQGSYSPLHF.

This sequence joins TRBV19 and TRBJ1-2, with TRBD1 as a possible D gene (6 bases). Germline V gene lookup returns CDR1 LNHDA and CDR2 SQIVND (reference sequence). The CDR3 is made up of 13 amino acids. V dropped 3 bases and J dropped 4 bases, with 9 bases sitting between them. The CDR3 region is CASSIPTGYGYTF. CDR3 in DNA: TGTGCCAGTAGTATCCCGACAGGCTATGGCTACACCTTC.

The V gene is TRBV6-2 or TRBV6-3, the J gene TRBJ1-2; D is uncertain. V shed 0 bases and J shed 8 bases, with 13 bases lying between them. The CDR3 consists of 14 residues. Germline CDR1 reads MNHEY; CDR2 reads SVGEGT. This chain's CDR3 is CASSYSGLAGGYTF. CDR3 DNA sequence: TGTGCCAGCAGTTACTCCGGACTTGCCGGAGGCTACACCTTC.

The chain combines TRBV5-1 with TRBJ1-1, with a tentative D call TRBD1 (6 bases). The CDR3 spans 16 residues. CDR1 is SGHRS, CDR2 YFSETQ, per germline. Trimming stripped 0 bases from V and 4 bases from J, with 16 bases between. This CDR3 is CASSLDPGVPSTEAFF. The CDR3 DNA sequence: TGCGCCAGCAGCTTGGATCCAGGGGTCCCCTCCACTGAAGCTTTCTTT.

The rearrangement uses TRBV28 and TRBJ2-5, with D perhaps TRBD2 (6 bases). This CDR3 contains 16 residues. V lost 6 bases, J lost 2 bases, and 19 bases lay in between. CDR1 and CDR2 from the germline V gene are MDHEN and SYDVKM. Here the CDR3 DNA reads TGTGCCAGCAGGCCGGGGGACGGACGGCTACAAGAGACCCAGTACTTC. This gives the protein CASRPGDGRLQETQYF.

V is TRBV6-2 or TRBV6-3 and J is TRBJ2-3; TRBD2 is a possible D gene (6 bases). The CDR3 runs 15 residues. The ends were cut back, 4 bases at V and 7 bases at J, with 18 bases in the middle. In germline, CDR1 is MNHEY, CDR2 SVGEGT. The DNA of the CDR3 is TGTGCCAGCAGTTCTGCTGGGGAGGTAACAAATACGCAGTATTTT. The encoded protein is CASSSAGEVTNTQYF.

This clone appeared once. Other DNA sequences from this sample encode an identical CDR3 as well. The J gene is TRBJ1-2, the V gene TRBV6-5; D not resolved. This CDR3 contains 14 residues. In germline, CDR1 is MNHEY, CDR2 SVGAGI. V lost 0 bases, J lost 6 bases, and 11 bases lay in between. The CDR3 spells CASSYSAGGNGYTF. The CDR3 DNA reads TGTGCCAGCAGTTACTCGGCAGGAGGAAATGGCTACACCTTC.

This clone has more than one count but fewer than ten. The rearrangement links TRBV3-1 (or the pseudogene TRBV3-2) to TRBJ1-4, with TRBD1 matching over 9 bases. The length of the CDR3 is 16 residues. CDR1 LGHDT and CDR2 YNNKEL come from the germline V gene (reference sequence). V dropped 5 bases and J dropped 3; count of bases not matched to a gene: 7. The CDR3 sequence: CASSIFGTGSNEKLFF. The CDR3 DNA reads TGTGCCAGCAGCATCTTCGGGACAGGGTCTAATGAAAAACTGTTTTTT.

This sequence joins TRBV10-1 and TRBJ1-1; 7 bases map to TRBD1. The ends lost 8 bases at V and 7 bases at J; junction bases unmatched: 10. The V gene's germline CDR1 is WNHNN and CDR2 SYGVQD (reference sequence). The CDR3 runs to 13 residues. The CDR3, as DNA: TGCGCCAGCCAGCTGGACAGGAGAAATGAAGCTTTCTTT. It is translated as CASQLDRRNEAFF.

The rearrangement joins TRBV18 to TRBJ1-2; tentatively, D is TRBD1 (5 bases). This CDR3 is 16 amino acids long. V shed 3 bases and J shed 4 bases, with 18 bases lying between them. The V gene's germline CDR1 is KGHSH and CDR2 LQKENI. In DNA form, the CDR3 reads TGTGCCAGCTCACCCGACAGAGCTCGATCCTTCTATGGCTACACCTTC. Translating gives CASSPDRARSFYGYTF.